This T cell receptor beta chain was recovered during a study of naive and memory T cell subsets. In the case of this clonotype: Its antigen is not known.

Study-wide points: Possibly reflecting memory cells re-expressing CD45RA, a few larger clonotypes occurred in naive repertoires, especially CD8.

CDR1 and CDR2 from the germline V gene are SGHTA and FQGNSA. V was clipped by 0 bases and J by 4 bases, with 7 bases between them. The CDR3 is 13 residues long. An equimolar mix of two oligonucleotides served as the beta constant-region primer for TRBC1 and TRBC2. Four rounds of PCR amplified the ligated cDNA using nested alpha and beta constant-region primers plus SP2. Each CDR3 protein is one row after TCRdb ran MiXCR on the UMI-ligation and nested PCR reads. The table records 120,000 to 150,000 distinct CDR3 sequences, over 20% of them present only once. Sequencing was carried out using naive CD4+ T cells from blood. This chain connects TRBV7-2 to TRBJ2-7; D uncertain. The TCR sequence derives from a human donor in good health. Written as DNA, the CDR3 is TGTGCCAGCAGCTTAGCGTATTCGTACGAGCAGTACTTC. Protein product: CASSLAYSYEQYF.